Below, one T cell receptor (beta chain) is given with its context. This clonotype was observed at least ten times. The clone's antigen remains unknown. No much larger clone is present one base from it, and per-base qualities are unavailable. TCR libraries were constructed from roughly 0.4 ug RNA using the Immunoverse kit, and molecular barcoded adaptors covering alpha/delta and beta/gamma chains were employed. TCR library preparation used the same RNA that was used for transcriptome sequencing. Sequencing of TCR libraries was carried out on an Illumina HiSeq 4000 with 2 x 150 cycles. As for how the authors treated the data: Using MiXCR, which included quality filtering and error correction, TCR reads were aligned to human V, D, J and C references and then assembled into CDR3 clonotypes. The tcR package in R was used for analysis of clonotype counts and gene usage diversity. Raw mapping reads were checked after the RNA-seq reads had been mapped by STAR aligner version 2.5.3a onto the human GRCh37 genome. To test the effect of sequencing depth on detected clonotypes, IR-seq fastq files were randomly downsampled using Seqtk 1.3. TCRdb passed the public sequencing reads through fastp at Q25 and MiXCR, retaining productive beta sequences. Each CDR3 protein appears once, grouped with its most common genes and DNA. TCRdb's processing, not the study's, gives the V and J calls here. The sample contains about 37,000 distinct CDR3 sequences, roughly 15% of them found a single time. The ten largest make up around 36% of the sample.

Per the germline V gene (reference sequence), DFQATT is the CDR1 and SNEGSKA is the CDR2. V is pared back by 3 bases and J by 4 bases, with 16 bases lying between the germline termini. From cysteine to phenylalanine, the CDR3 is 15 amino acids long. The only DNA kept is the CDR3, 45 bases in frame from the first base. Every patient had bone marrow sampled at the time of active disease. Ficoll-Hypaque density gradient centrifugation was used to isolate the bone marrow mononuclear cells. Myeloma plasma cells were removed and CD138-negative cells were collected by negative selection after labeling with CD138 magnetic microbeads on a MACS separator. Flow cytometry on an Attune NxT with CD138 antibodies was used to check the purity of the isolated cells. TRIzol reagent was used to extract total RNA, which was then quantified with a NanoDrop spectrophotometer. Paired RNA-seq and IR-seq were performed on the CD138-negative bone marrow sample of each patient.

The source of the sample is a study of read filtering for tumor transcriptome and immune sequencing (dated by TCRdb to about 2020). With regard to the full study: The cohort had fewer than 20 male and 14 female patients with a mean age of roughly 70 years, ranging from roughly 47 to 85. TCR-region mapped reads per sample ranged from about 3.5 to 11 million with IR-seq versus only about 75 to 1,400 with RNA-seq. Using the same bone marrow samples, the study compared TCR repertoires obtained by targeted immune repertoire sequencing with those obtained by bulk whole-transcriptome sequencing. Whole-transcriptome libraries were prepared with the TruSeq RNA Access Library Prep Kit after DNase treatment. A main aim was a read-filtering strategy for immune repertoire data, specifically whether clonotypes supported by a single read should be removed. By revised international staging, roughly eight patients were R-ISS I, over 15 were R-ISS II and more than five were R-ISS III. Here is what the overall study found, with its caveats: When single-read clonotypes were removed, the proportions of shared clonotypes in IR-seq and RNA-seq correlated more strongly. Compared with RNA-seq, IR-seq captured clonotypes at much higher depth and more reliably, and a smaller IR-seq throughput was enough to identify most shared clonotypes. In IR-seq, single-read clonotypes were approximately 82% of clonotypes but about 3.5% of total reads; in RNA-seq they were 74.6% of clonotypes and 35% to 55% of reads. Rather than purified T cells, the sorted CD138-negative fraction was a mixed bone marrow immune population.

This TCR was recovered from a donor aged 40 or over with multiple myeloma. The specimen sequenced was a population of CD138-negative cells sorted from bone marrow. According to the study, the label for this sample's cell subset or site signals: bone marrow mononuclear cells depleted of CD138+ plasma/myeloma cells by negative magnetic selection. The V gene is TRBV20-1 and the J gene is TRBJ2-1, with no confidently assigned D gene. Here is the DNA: TGCAGTGCTAGGGTCCCCCAACTCAATTACAATGAGCAGTTCTTC. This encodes CSARVPQLNYNEQFF.